The entry below gives a single T cell receptor (beta chain) sequence along with its context. A read error is possible here, since a much larger clone lies one base away. The sample originates from a study of T-cell reconstitution after alpha-beta-depleted transplantation in children. A library of TCRbeta sequences, prepared with unique molecular identifiers, was generated. TCRdb re-called the PCR reads with MiXCR, one entry per CDR3 protein. The top ten clones hold around 3% of a sample with about 240,000 distinct CDR3 sequences, about 12% of them seen once. The CDR3 extends over 11 amino acids. Germline loops: CDR1 MDHEN, CDR2 SYDVKM.

This specimen consisted of PBMCs from the stem cell graft donor, obtained from the stem cell graft. The clonotype originates from a human donor who donated a stem cell graft to a child with acute lymphoblastic leukemia. This chain joins TRBV28 and TRBJ1-2, with 7 positions matching TRBD1. CDR3 in DNA: TGTACCACCAGACAGGGTTATGGCTACACCTTC. This codes for CTTRQGYGYTF.